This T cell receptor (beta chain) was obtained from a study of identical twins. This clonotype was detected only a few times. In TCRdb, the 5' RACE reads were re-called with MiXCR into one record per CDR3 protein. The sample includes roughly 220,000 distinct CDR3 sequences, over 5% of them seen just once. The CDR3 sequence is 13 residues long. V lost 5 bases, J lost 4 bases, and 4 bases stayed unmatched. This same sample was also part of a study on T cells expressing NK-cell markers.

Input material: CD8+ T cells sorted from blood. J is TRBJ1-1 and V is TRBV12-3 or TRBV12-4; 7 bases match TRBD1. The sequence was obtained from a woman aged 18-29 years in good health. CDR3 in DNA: TGTGCCAGCAGTACAGGGGTGACCACTGAAGCTTTCTTT. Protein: CASSTGVTTEAFF.